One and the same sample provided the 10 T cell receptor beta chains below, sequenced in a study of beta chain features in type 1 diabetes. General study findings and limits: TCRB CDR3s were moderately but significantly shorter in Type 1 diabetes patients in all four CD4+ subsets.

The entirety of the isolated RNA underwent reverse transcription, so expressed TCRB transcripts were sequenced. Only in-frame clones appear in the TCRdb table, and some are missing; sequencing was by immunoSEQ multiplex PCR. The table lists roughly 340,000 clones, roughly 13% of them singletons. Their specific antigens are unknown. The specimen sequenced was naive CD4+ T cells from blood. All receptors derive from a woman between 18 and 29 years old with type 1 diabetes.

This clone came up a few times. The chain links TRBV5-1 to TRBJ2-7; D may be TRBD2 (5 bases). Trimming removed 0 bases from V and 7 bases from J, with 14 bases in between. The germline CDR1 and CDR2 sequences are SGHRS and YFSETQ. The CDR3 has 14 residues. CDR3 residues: CASSLVGEMGEQYF. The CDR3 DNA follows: TGCGCCAGCAGCTTGGTTGGGGAGATGGGAGAGCAGTACTTC.

The CDR3 DNA is TGTGCCAGCAGCCCGGGACTAGGTTTCCAAGAGACCCAGTACTTC. Translation: CASSPGLGFQETQYF. The chain has TRBV7-9 and TRBJ2-5, with TRBD2 identical over 8 bases. With V trimmed by 5 bases and J by 1 base, 6 bases remained unmatched. The CDR3 totals 15 residues. Per germline, CDR1 SEHNR and CDR2 FQNEAQ (reference sequence).

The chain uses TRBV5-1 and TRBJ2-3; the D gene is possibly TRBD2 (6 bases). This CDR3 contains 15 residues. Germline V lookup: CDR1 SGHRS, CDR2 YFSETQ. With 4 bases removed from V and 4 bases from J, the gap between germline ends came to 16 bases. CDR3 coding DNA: TGCGCCAGCAGCCTCCAGTCGGGAGACCCAGATACGCAGTATTTT. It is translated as CASSLQSGDPDTQYF.

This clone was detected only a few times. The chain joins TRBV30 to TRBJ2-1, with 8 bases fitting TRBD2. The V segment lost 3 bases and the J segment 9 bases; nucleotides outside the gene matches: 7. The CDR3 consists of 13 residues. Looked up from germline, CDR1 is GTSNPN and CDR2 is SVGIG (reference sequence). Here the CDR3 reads CAWRGLVRGEQFF. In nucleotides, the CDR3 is TGTGCCTGGAGGGGACTAGTAAGGGGTGAGCAGTTCTTC.

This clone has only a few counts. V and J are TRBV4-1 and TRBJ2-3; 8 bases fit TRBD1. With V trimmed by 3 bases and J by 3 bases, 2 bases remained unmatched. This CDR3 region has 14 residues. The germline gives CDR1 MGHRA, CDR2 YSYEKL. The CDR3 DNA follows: TGCGCCAGCAGCCAGGACAGGGCGACAGATACGCAGTATTTT. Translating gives CASSQDRATDTQYF.

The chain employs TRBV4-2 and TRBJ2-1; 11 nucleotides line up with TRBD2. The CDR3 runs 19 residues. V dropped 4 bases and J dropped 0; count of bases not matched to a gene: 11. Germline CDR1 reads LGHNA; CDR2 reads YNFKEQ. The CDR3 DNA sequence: TGTGCCAGCAGCCCCCGGCTCATAACTAGCGGGAGCTCCTACAATGAGCAGTTCTTC. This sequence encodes CASSPRLITSGSSYNEQFF.

CDR3 residues: CAWSVLAGAGDTQYF. The CDR3 DNA sequence: TGTGCCTGGAGTGTACTAGCGGGAGCAGGTGATACGCAGTATTTT. This chain joins TRBV30 and TRBJ2-3; the match to TRBD2 covers 11 bases. The CDR3 loop spans 15 amino acids. Trimming at V came to 0 bases and at J to 6 bases, leaving 5 bases not matched to a gene. CDR1 is GTSNPN and CDR2 is SVGIG in the germline V gene (reference sequence).

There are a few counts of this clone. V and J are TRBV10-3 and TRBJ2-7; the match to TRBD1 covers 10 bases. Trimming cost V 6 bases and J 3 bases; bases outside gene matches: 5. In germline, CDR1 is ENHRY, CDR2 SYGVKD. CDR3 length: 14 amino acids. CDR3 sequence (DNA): TGTGCCATCAGCCAGGGACAGGGGAACTACGAGCAGTACTTC. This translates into CAISQGQGNYEQYF.

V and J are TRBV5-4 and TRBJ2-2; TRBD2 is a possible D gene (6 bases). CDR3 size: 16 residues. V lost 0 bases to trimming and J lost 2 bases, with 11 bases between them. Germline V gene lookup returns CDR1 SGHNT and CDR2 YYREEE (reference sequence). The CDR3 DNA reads TGTGCCAGCAGCTTGGCCGGGACTTACAACACCGGGGAGCTGTTTTTT. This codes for CASSLAGTYNTGELFF.

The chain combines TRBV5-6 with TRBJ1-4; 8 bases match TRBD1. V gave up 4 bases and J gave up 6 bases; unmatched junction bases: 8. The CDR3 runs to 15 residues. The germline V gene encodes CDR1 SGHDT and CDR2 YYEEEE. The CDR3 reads CASSGRDRRYEKLFF. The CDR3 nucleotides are TGTGCCAGCAGCGGCCGGGACAGGAGATATGAAAAACTGTTTTTT. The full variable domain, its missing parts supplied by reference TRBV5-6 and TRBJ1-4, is DAGVTQSPTHLIKTRGQQVTLRCSPKSGHDTVSWYQQALGQGPQFIFQYYEEEERQRGNFPDRFSGHQFPNYSSELNVNALLLGDSALYLCASSGRDRRYEKLFFGSGTQLSVL.